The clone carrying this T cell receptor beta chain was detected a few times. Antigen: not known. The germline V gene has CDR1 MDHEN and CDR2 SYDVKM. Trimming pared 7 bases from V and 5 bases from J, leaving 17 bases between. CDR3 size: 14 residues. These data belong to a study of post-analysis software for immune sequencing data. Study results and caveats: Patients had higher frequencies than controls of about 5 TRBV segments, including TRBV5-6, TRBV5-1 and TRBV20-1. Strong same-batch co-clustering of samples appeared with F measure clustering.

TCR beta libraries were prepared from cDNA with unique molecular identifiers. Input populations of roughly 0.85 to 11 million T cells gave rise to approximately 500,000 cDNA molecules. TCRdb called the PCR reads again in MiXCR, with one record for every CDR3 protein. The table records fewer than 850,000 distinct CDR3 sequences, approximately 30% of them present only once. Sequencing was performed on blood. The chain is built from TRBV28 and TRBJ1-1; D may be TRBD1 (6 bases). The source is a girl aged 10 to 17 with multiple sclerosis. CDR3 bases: TGTGCCAGCACCACCCGGGGGCGAAGGACTGAAGCTTTCTTT. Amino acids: CASTTRGRRTEAFF.